One T cell receptor beta chain is described in this entry. The data were obtained in a study of blood T cell repertoires in COVID-19. Study overall: The study drew acute and convalescent COVID-19 samples from the United States, Italy and Spain.

V was shortened by 4 bases and J by 7 bases, with 20 bases between the two germline ends. This CDR3 is 16 amino acids long. CDR1 is SGHRS and CDR2 is YFSETQ in the germline V gene. Data came from immunoSEQ multiplex PCR; TCRdb stores just in-frame clones and leaves some out. This sample has about 200,000 clones; 80% occur once, and the top ten carry less than 6%. Sequencing input: peripheral blood. The receptor's source is a woman in her 70s with acute or convalescent COVID-19. V usage is TRBV5-1 and J usage is TRBJ2-2, with D maybe TRBD2 (5 bases). CDR3 loop: CASSPSDWRGGGELFF. In DNA form, the CDR3 reads TGCGCCAGCAGCCCGAGCGACTGGCGTGGAGGCGGGGAGCTGTTTTTT.